Listed below are T cell receptor beta chains from one sample, sequenced in a study of PD-L1 blockade in urothelial cancer. Repertoires were generated with immunoSEQ multiplex PCR, while TCRdb's copy carries only in-frame clones and drops some. The sample holds 45,000 to 60,000 clones; 75% to 90% are singletons and the top ten take about 5.3%. Sequenced here: PBMCs, sampled around atezolizumab (anti-PD-L1) treatment. The receptors stem from a man aged 35 to 55 with urothelial cancer. CDR3s include the opening cysteine and the closing phenylalanine or tryptophan. D genes are given only for firm matches. Expanded clones get a size class; other rows say once, few or many, or leave the size out.

clone size	V gene	D gene	J gene	CDR3 protein	CDR3 DNA
.	TRBV5-8	TRBD1	TRBJ2-1	CATKTGVSYNEQFF	TGTGCCACCAAAACAGGGGTCTCCTACAATGAGCAGTTCTTC
.	TRBV30	.	TRBJ2-5	CAYSEQGVETQYF	TGTGCCTACAGCGAACAGGGTGTCGAGACCCAGTACTTC
.	TRBV19	.	TRBJ2-3	CASSIGPGTDTQYF	TGTGCCAGTAGTATAGGGCCAGGCACAGATACGCAGTATTTT
.	TRBV5-8	.	TRBJ1-3	CASSLAGFSGNTIYF	TGTGCCAGCAGCTTGGCAGGATTCTCTGGAAACACCATATATTTT
.	TRBV5-1	.	TRBJ2-1	CASSMNPPGAGHNEQFF	TGCGCCAGCAGCATGAACCCACCGGGAGCGGGCCACAATGAGCAGTTCTTC
.	TRBV5-1	TRBD1	TRBJ2-7	CASSIQDRGLNEQYF	TGCGCCAGCAGCATCCAAGACAGGGGGCTGAACGAGCAGTACTTC
once	TRBV19	TRBD2	TRBJ2-1	CASSRPGLEVGEQFF	TGTGCCAGTAGTAGACCGGGACTAGAGGTTGGTGAGCAGTTCTTC
.	TRBV5-1	TRBD1	TRBJ1-4	CASSLDVRNRGAEKLFF	TGCGCCAGCAGCTTGGACGTTCGAAACAGGGGGGCTGAAAAACTGTTTTTT
.	TRBV19	.	TRBJ1-2	CASSIQGPGAYGYTF	TGTGCCAGTAGCATACAGGGTCCTGGGGCTTATGGCTACACCTTC
.	TRBV9	.	TRBJ2-3	CASSPVHQRQTDTQYF	TGTGCCAGCAGCCCGGTGCATCAGAGGCAGACAGATACGCAGTATTTT
.	TRBV6-1	.	TRBJ1-2	CATGTIGYGYTF	TGTGCCACAGGGACTATCGGGTATGGCTACACCTTC
.	TRBV18	TRBD1	TRBJ2-7	CASSPRTGASYEQYF	TGTGCCAGCTCACCACGGACAGGGGCCTCCTACGAGCAGTACTTC
.	TRBV19	.	TRBJ2-5	CASRASSETQYF	TGTGCCAGTAGAGCTTCGTCGGAGACCCAGTACTTC
.	TRBV5-1	.	TRBJ2-3	CASSLVLGFRVEDTQYF	TGCGCCAGCAGCCTGGTCCTTGGTTTCAGGGTGGAAGATACGCAGTATTTT
.	TRBV28	.	TRBJ1-1	CASSFSEAMNTEAFF	TGTGCCAGCAGTTTTAGTGAGGCCATGAACACTGAAGCTTTCTTT
.	TRBV9	TRBD2	TRBJ2-5	CASSAGGSARQETQYF	TGTGCCAGCAGCGCGGGAGGGAGCGCCAGGCAAGAGACCCAGTACTTC
.	TRBV9	TRBD2	TRBJ2-1	CASSGPGLAGVNEQFF	TGTGCCAGCAGCGGGCCGGGACTAGCGGGAGTCAATGAGCAGTTCTTC
.	TRBV14	.	TRBJ2-7	CASSQDSVNYYEQYF	TGTGCCAGCAGCCAAGATTCAGTGAATTACTACGAGCAGTACTTC
once	TRBV18	.	TRBJ1-4	CASSPAAPPSVEKLFF	TGTGCCAGCTCCCCCGCTGCCCCGCCGTCGGTGGAAAAACTGTTTTTT
once	TRBV4-1	TRBD1	TRBJ2-7	CASSQPLGNRGSSYEQYF	TGCGCCAGCAGCCAACCCCTCGGCAACAGGGGTAGCTCCTACGAGCAGTACTTC
.	TRBV7-9	.	TRBJ1-4	CASSLEAGVSEKLFF	TGTGCCAGCAGCTTAGAGGCTGGAGTTAGTGAAAAACTGTTTTTT
.	TRBV9	.	TRBJ2-7	CASSRDTTPYEQYF	TGTGCCAGCAGCCGGGACACAACTCCCTACGAGCAGTACTTC
.	TRBV5-6	TRBD1	TRBJ2-5	CASSFGTGGRETQYF	TGTGCCAGCAGCTTCGGGACAGGGGGCCGGGAGACCCAGTACTTC
.	TRBV28	.	TRBJ1-1	CASSLPLKGGTEAFF	TGTGCCAGCAGTTTACCCCTCAAGGGGGGGACTGAAGCTTTCTTT
.	TRBV27	TRBD1	TRBJ1-4	CASSVQGSNEKLFF	TGTGCCAGCAGCGTACAGGGGTCTAATGAAAAACTGTTTTTT
.	TRBV28	.	TRBJ1-4	CASSPQGTTNEKLFF	TGTGCCAGCAGTCCCCAGGGTACAACTAATGAAAAACTGTTTTTT
.	TRBV28	.	TRBJ2-1	CASSLDKTQFF	TGTGCCAGCAGTTTGGACAAAACCCAGTTCTTC
once	TRBV28	.	TRBJ2-1	CASSSGFTYNEQFF	TGTGCCAGCAGCTCCGGGTTCACGTACAATGAGCAGTTCTTC
.	TRBV19	.	TRBJ1-5	CASQGGGKSNQPQHF	TGTGCCAGCCAAGGGGGGGGGAAATCCAATCAGCCCCAGCATTTT
.	TRBV19	TRBD2	TRBJ2-2	CASSKGRGLAGGSGTGELFF	TGTGCCAGTAGTAAAGGGCGGGGACTAGCGGGAGGATCGGGGACCGGGGAGCTGTTTTTT
.	TRBV4-2	TRBD2	TRBJ2-1	CASSQASSGRDNEQFF	TGTGCCAGCAGCCAAGCATCGAGCGGGAGGGACAATGAGCAGTTCTTC
.	TRBV18	TRBD2	TRBJ2-1	CASSREGSSLAGVSYNEQFF	TGTGCCAGCTCACGAGAGGGGTCTTCTCTAGCGGGGGTCTCCTACAATGAGCAGTTCTTC
.	TRBV5-1	.	TRBJ1-4	CASSLVSPGGDEKLFF	TGCGCCAGCAGCTTGGTGTCGCCTGGGGGGGATGAAAAACTGTTTTTT
.	TRBV27	.	TRBJ2-5	CASSPGRTQYF	TGTGCCAGCAGTCCCGGTCGGACCCAGTACTTC
.	TRBV30	.	TRBJ1-5	CAWGQQGNQPQHF	TGTGCCTGGGGACAGCAGGGCAATCAGCCCCAGCATTTT
.	TRBV7-9	TRBD1	TRBJ1-5	CASSHSGQGTGNQPQHF	TGTGCCAGCAGCCACTCGGGACAGGGGACTGGCAATCAGCCCCAGCATTTT
.	TRBV11-1	TRBD2	TRBJ2-1	CASSPFASGRYEQFF	TGTGCCAGCAGCCCCTTCGCTAGCGGGAGATATGAGCAGTTCTTC